This T cell receptor (beta chain) was recorded in a study of Ad26.COV2.S vaccination and SARS-CoV-2 variants. The treatment: roughly 18 received Ad26.COV2.S at low or high dose, single or two shots; 5 received placebo; per-sample allocation not given. Repertoires come from day 63 after the first vaccine or placebo injection. Generated by immunoSEQ multiplex PCR, the TCRdb table keeps only in-frame clones and is missing some. Of about 680,000 clones listed, about 89% are singletons. Trimming removed 5 bases at V and 2 bases at J, with 18 bases between. Germline V CDR1 and CDR2: LNHDA, SQIVND (reference sequence). The CDR3 has 16 residues.

V usage is TRBV19 and J usage is TRBJ2-5; D possibly corresponds to TRBD2 (6 bases). Sequencing used peripheral blood, obtained in a trial of Ad26.COV2.S vaccine versus placebo. The receptor's source is a person aged 18-65 years who received the Ad26.COV2.S COVID-19 vaccine or a placebo. The CDR3 DNA reads TGTGCCAGTAGTCCCGCCCGGGACTTCAGACAAGAGACCCAGTACTTC. Residues: CASSPARDFRQETQYF. Variable domain in full (rest from reference TRBV19 and TRBJ2-5): DGGITQSPKYLFRKEGQNVTLSCEQNLNHDAMYWYRQDPGQGLRLIYYSQIVNDFQKGDIAEGYSVSREKKESFPLTVTSAQKNPTAFYLCASSPARDFRQETQYFGPGTRLLVL.